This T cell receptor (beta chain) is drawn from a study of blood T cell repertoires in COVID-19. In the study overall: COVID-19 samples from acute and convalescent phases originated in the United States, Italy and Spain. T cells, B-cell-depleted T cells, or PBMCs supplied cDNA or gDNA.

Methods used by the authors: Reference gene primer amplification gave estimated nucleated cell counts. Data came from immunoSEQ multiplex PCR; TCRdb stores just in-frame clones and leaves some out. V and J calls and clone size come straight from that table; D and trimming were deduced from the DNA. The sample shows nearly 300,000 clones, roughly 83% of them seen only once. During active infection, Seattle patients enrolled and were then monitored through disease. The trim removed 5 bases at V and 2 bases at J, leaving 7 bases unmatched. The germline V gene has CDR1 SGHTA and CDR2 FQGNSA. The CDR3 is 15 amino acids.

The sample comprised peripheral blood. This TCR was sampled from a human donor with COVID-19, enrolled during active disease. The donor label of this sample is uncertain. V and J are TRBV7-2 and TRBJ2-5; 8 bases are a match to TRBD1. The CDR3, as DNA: TGTGCCAGCAGCCCGACCGGACAGGGACAAGAGACCCAGTACTTC. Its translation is CASSPTGQGQETQYF.